This T cell receptor beta chain derives from a study of blood T cell repertoires in COVID-19. V was shortened by 4 bases and J by 7 bases, with 16 bases between the two germline ends. The CDR3 consists of 15 residues. CDR1 is MGHRA, CDR2 YSYEKL, per germline. Clones were sequenced by immunoSEQ multiplex PCR, and TCRdb holds only the in-frame ones, with some missing. Among 85,000 to 110,000 clones, roughly 87% were seen once, and the ten largest hold about 6.3%. V is TRBV4-1 and J is TRBJ1-4, with D unclear. The sequence derives from a human donor in a cohort sampled during active COVID-19. Sequenced material: peripheral blood. Written as DNA, the CDR3 is TGCGCCAGCAGCCCCGTCGAGGTTATAGGTGAAAAACTGTTTTTT. It codes for CASSPVEVIGEKLFF.